Shown below are 24 T cell receptor beta chains from a single sample sequenced in a study of T cell responses to AZD1222 COVID-19 vaccine. Only in-frame clones appear in the TCRdb table, and some are missing; sequencing was by immunoSEQ multiplex PCR. The table includes 100,000 or so clones, about nine tenths detected once. The source was peripheral blood, collected on day 0 of AZD1222 vaccination. The receptors originated from an adult in good health.

J is TRBJ1-2 and V is TRBV30, with TRBD1 as a possible D gene (6 bases). The CDR3 has 15 residues. The germline CDR1 and CDR2 sequences are GTSNPN and SVGIG (reference sequence). CDR3 nucleotide sequence: TGTGCTCAAAATTCGGGGCAGGGGTTTGGAGATGGCTACACCTTC. Amino acid sequence: CAQNSGQGFGDGYTF.

This chain uses TRBV11-2 with TRBJ1-4; D is unclear. Germline loops: CDR1 SGHAT, CDR2 FQNNGV. CDR3 length equals 14 residues. Trimming shortened V by 5 bases and J by 8 bases, and 15 bases separated the two germline ends. The CDR3 DNA sequence: TGTGCCAGCAGCCGACTAGGTACGGGGGAAAAACTGTTTTTT. Residues: CASSRLGTGEKLFF.

The genes are TRBV6-5 and TRBJ1-5; D may be TRBD1 (6 bases). Trimming cost V 6 bases and J 1 base, with 13 bases left between them. The CDR3 extends over 15 amino acids. The V gene's germline CDR1 is MNHEY and CDR2 SVGAGI. The CDR3 DNA reads TGTGCCAGCAGGATGAGGGGGGTAAGCAATCAGCCCCAGCATTTT. Its protein is CASRMRGVSNQPQHF.

The chain carries TRBV27 and TRBJ2-3; 11 bases are a match to TRBD2. Per the germline V gene, CDR1 is MNHEY and CDR2 is SMNVEV (reference sequence). The CDR3 has 20 residues. V lost 3 bases, J lost 0 bases, and 14 bases stayed unmatched. The CDR3 reads CASSFIPPGLAVSSTDTQYF. CDR3 coding DNA: TGTGCCAGCAGTTTCATTCCTCCGGGACTAGCGGTGTCTAGCACAGATACGCAGTATTTT.

The gene calls are TRBV28 and TRBJ1-5, with TRBD1 matching 12 bases. This CDR3 contains 20 residues. Trimming at V came to 6 bases and at J to 2 bases, leaving 17 bases not matched to a gene. Germline V gene data show CDR1 as MDHEN and CDR2 as SYDVKM. Here the CDR3 DNA reads TGTGCCAGCAGGACTCCCACCGGGACAGGGGGCGCTAGGGGCAATCAGCCCCAGCATTTT. This codes for CASRTPTGTGGARGNQPQHF.

This clone was recorded once. V usage is TRBV3-1 (or the pseudogene TRBV3-2) and J usage is TRBJ2-1, with TRBD1 matching 10 bases. Trimming cost V 1 base and J 8 bases; bases outside gene matches: 5. Germline assignment: CDR1 LGHDT and CDR2 YNNKEL (reference sequence). The CDR3 length is 15 residues. The CDR3 protein is CASSQGLDRGYEQFF. The CDR3 region has the DNA TGTGCCAGCAGCCAAGGATTGGACAGGGGGTATGAGCAGTTCTTC.

The rearrangement uses TRBV20-1 and TRBJ2-7; D gene uncertain. Trimming shortened V by 7 bases and J by 2 bases, and 9 bases separated the two germline ends. This CDR3 is 11 amino acids long. Germline CDR1 is DFQATT and CDR2 is SNEGSKA (reference sequence). The CDR3 DNA reads as TGCAGTGGGACGGGCACCTACGAGCAGTACTTC. Its translation: CSGTGTYEQYF.

The V and J genes are TRBV4-1 and TRBJ1-2, with no clear D. The CDR3 extends over 14 amino acids. Germline V lookup: CDR1 MGHRA, CDR2 YSYEKL. V shed 1 base and J shed 4 bases, with 10 bases lying between them. The CDR3 sequence: CASSQVDGPYGYTF. Here the CDR3 DNA reads TGCGCCAGCAGCCAAGTGGACGGCCCCTATGGCTACACCTTC.

The chain links TRBV7-8 to TRBJ1-2, with 7 nucleotides matching TRBD1. Trimming took 4 bases from V and 8 from J; bases not matched to a gene: 13. CDR1 is SGHVS and CDR2 is FQNEAQ in the germline V gene. CDR3 length: 15 residues. The CDR3 spells CASSSRTGTAEGYTF. As DNA, the CDR3 is TGTGCCAGCAGCTCCAGGACAGGTACGGCGGAAGGCTACACCTTC.

The chain couples TRBV2 to TRBJ1-5; D perhaps matches TRBD1 (5 bases). CDR3 length: 14 amino acids. Trimming cost V 1 base and J 7 bases, with 11 bases left between them. Germline V gene lookup returns CDR1 SNHLY and CDR2 FYNNEI. The DNA of the CDR3 is TGTGCCAGCAGTGAAGACCGGGGCGGGCAGCCCCAGCATTTT. Its translation is CASSEDRGGQPQHF.

This clone was recorded only once. This chain links TRBV10-2 with TRBJ2-1, with 9 nucleotides matching TRBD1. Germline trimming cut 3 bases from V and 9 bases from J; bases unmatched to any gene: 9. The length of the CDR3 is 15 residues. Germline V lookup: CDR1 WSHSY, CDR2 SAAADI. CDR3 sequence: CASSDGTGWYGEQFF. For the CDR3, the DNA is TGCGCCAGCAGTGATGGGACAGGGTGGTATGGTGAGCAGTTCTTC.

The rearrangement uses TRBV28 and TRBJ1-2; weak D call: TRBD1 (5 bases). The V gene lost 6 bases and the J gene lost 8 bases, with 19 bases spanning the gap. The CDR3 is 14 amino acids. CDR1 MDHEN and CDR2 SYDVKM come from the germline V gene. The CDR3 loop is CASRGLRLPGGYTF. The CDR3 coding sequence is TGTGCCAGCAGGGGACTGAGATTGCCCGGAGGCTACACCTTC.

The V call is TRBV11-1, the J call TRBJ1-1; maybe TRBD1 (5 bases). There are 15 residues in the CDR3. V was shortened by 5 bases and J by 3 bases, with 16 bases between the two germline ends. The V gene's germline CDR1 is SGHAT and CDR2 FQDESV (reference sequence). DNA for the CDR3: TGTGCCAGCAGCCCCGAGGGGACCCCCGACACTGAAGCTTTCTTT. This gives the protein CASSPEGTPDTEAFF.

This chain links TRBV30 with TRBJ1-1; the match to TRBD1 covers 8 bases. The CDR3 runs to 12 residues. Germline CDR1 GTSNPN, CDR2 SVGIG (reference sequence). With V trimmed by 5 bases and J by 1 base, 0 bases remained unmatched. The CDR3 nucleotides are TGTGCCTGGGGACAGGGGAACACTGAAGCTTTCTTT. Protein product: CAWGQGNTEAFF.

The rearrangement joins TRBV12-3 or TRBV12-4 to TRBJ1-2, with no clear D. Trimming removed 3 bases from V and 4 bases from J, with 6 bases in between. The CDR3 contains 12 residues. Written as DNA, the CDR3 is TGTGCCAGCAGTTTCGACCTCTATGGCTACACCTTC. It is translated as CASSFDLYGYTF.

V is TRBV10-3 and J is TRBJ2-5; a possible D gene is TRBD2 (5 bases). The CDR3 length is 13 residues. CDR1 and CDR2 (germline): ENHRY, SYGVKD. Trimming removed 4 bases from V and 3 bases from J, with 9 bases in between. This CDR3 reads CAISGGLKETQYF. DNA of the CDR3: TGTGCCATCAGTGGAGGGCTGAAAGAGACCCAGTACTTC.

The chain recombines TRBV4-1 with TRBJ1-2; the D is unclear. Germline V lookup: CDR1 MGHRA, CDR2 YSYEKL. The V and J ends lost 1 base and 7 bases respectively, with 16 bases between them. This CDR3 has 15 amino acids. The CDR3 sequence: CASSQAREGSGGYTF. The CDR3 DNA follows: TGCGCCAGCAGCCAAGCCAGAGAAGGGTCTGGTGGCTACACCTTC.

The chain is built from TRBV2 and TRBJ1-6; 7 positions agree with TRBD1. The germline V gene encodes CDR1 SNHLY and CDR2 FYNNEI. The CDR3 has 13 amino acids. The junction had 3 bases not matched to a gene; V was cut back by 5 bases and J by 8 bases. The CDR3 here is CASSQTGDSPLHF. CDR3 DNA sequence: TGTGCCAGCAGTCAAACAGGGGATTCACCCCTCCACTTT.

The chain employs TRBV4-2 and TRBJ2-3, with TRBD2 matching over 12 bases. The CDR3 has 17 residues. After removal of 0 bases from V and 1 base from J, the junction contained 2 bases not matched to a gene. CDR1 and CDR2 (germline): LGHNA, YNFKEQ. The CDR3 DNA reads as TGTGCCAGCAGCCAAGATCCTAGCGGGGGGGGCACAGATACGCAGTATTTT. Amino acid sequence: CASSQDPSGGGTDTQYF.

The V and J genes are TRBV6-5 and TRBJ1-1; 9 bases align to TRBD1. Per germline, CDR1 MNHEY and CDR2 SVGAGI. The CDR3 consists of 14 residues. With 6 bases clipped from V and 3 bases from J, the junction kept 5 bases outside the gene matches. The CDR3 region is CASSQGQGDTEAFF. As DNA, the CDR3 is TGTGCCAGCAGCCAGGGACAGGGAGACACTGAAGCTTTCTTT.

The chain recombines TRBV5-1 with TRBJ1-6; possible D gene TRBD1, 5 bases. The CDR3 extends over 14 amino acids. From germline, CDR1 is SGHRS and CDR2 YFSETQ. V was clipped by 0 bases and J by 14 bases, with 15 bases between them. The CDR3 spells CASSLGGLREALHF. The DNA for the CDR3 is TGCGCCAGCAGCTTGGGGGGCCTGAGGGAGGCCCTCCACTTT.

This sequence joins TRBV12-3 or TRBV12-4 and TRBJ1-1; D is unclear. This CDR3 has 12 amino acids. The ends were cut back, 5 bases at V and 11 bases at J, with 15 bases in the middle. CDR3 DNA: TGTGCCAGCAGTATAGACACGTCATCTGCTTTCTTT. Amino acids: CASSIDTSSAFF.

The chain uses TRBV30 and TRBJ2-2; no reliable D call. Germline-derived CDR1 and CDR2 are GTSNPN and SVGIG (reference sequence). The CDR3 runs 16 residues. The V end was cut by 2 bases, the J end by 1 base, with 14 bases between. The CDR3 DNA reads as TGTGCCTGGAGTTGGGTTAGAACAGAGAACACCGGGGAGCTGTTTTTT. Amino acid sequence: CAWSWVRTENTGELFF.

The CDR3 nucleotides are TGTGCCAGCAGTCGTCGAGGGGTCAGTGGCTACACCTTC. It specifies CASSRRGVSGYTF. V and J are TRBV12-3 or TRBV12-4 and TRBJ1-2, with D maybe TRBD1 (5 bases). Trimming took off 5 bases at V and 7 bases at J, with 14 bases between the two ends. The CDR3 length is 13 residues.